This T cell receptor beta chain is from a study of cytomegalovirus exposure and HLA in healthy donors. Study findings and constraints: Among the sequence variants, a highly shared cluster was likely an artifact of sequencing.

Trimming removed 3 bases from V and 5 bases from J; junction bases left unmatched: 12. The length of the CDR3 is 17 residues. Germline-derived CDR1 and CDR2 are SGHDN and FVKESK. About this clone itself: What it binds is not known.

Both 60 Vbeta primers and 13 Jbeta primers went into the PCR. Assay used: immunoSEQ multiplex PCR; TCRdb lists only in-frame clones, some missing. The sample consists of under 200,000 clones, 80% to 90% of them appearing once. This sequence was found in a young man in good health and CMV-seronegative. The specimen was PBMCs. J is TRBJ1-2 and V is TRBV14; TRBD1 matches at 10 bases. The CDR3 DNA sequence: TGTGCCAGCAGCCAGGGACAGGGGCCGACGGTTGGGTATGGCTACACCTTC. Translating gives CASSQGQGPTVGYGYTF.